Below, 24 T cell receptor beta chains from the same sample are listed, as sequenced in a study of cytomegalovirus exposure and HLA in healthy donors. A multiplex PCR was run with 60 Vbeta primers and 13 Jbeta primers. Repertoires were generated with immunoSEQ multiplex PCR, while TCRdb's copy carries only in-frame clones and drops some. Of fewer than 200,000 clones in the sample, approximately 78% are singletons; the top ten hold roughly an eighth. Sequencing was performed on PBMCs. These receptors were taken from a woman younger than 45 in good health and CMV-seropositive.

The count of this clone is one. The V gene is TRBV18, the J gene TRBJ2-2; a weak D match, TRBD2 (5 bases). The CDR3 is made up of 14 amino acids. CDR1 and CDR2 from the germline V gene are KGHSH and LQKENI. Trimming cost V 2 bases and J 6 bases, with 10 bases left between them. CDR3 in amino acids: CASSPGKEAGELFF. Written as DNA, the CDR3 is TGTGCCAGCTCACCAGGGAAGGAGGCCGGGGAGCTGTTTTTT.

The chain links TRBV9 to TRBJ1-4; 11 bases fit TRBD1. Germline assignment: CDR1 SGDLS and CDR2 YYNGEE. The CDR3 contains 15 residues. J gave up 7 bases and V 3 bases, and 5 bases lay outside the gene matches. The chain's CDR3 is CASSASGTGGEKLFF. For the CDR3, the DNA is TGTGCCAGCAGCGCCTCAGGGACAGGGGGTGAAAAACTGTTTTTT.

This rearrangement joins TRBV15 to TRBJ1-2; D is undetermined. The germline V and J ends were trimmed by 2 bases and 8 bases, with 15 bases remaining between them. The CDR3 runs to 14 residues. The germline V gene encodes CDR1 LNHNV and CDR2 YYDKDF (reference sequence). The CDR3 loop reads CATSRSGRAFGYTF. CDR3 nucleotide sequence: TGTGCCACCAGCAGATCGGGGAGGGCATTCGGCTACACCTTC.

The chain combines TRBV9 with TRBJ1-3; the D gene is possibly TRBD1 (6 bases). Per the germline V gene, CDR1 is SGDLS and CDR2 is YYNGEE. The CDR3 contains 16 residues. V was cut by 3 bases and J by 0 bases, with 13 bases left in between. CDR3 in amino acids: CASSAGHPSSGNTIYF. The CDR3 nucleotides are TGTGCCAGCAGCGCGGGACACCCGAGCTCTGGAAACACCATATATTTT.

V is TRBV5-1 and J is TRBJ1-2; D might be TRBD1 (5 bases). This CDR3 is built from 15 residues. The germline CDR1 and CDR2 sequences are SGHRS and YFSETQ. Trimming left V 7 bases short and J 5 bases short, with 21 bases between. The CDR3 loop is CASQAGIDSAYGYTF. CDR3 bases: TGCGCCAGCCAGGCAGGGATTGATTCGGCTTATGGCTACACCTTC.

The CDR3 sequence: CASSFPPGLAGGFSYNEQFF. Here the CDR3 DNA reads TGTGCCAGCAGCTTTCCCCCGGGACTAGCGGGAGGGTTCTCCTACAATGAGCAGTTCTTC. The J gene is TRBJ2-1, the V gene TRBV4-2, with 16 bases identical to TRBD2. CDR3 length: 20 amino acids. The germline CDR1 and CDR2 sequences are LGHNA and YNFKEQ. V lost 5 bases, J lost 0 bases, and 10 bases stayed unmatched.

V is TRBV9 and J is TRBJ2-1; TRBD2 agrees at 14 bases. The CDR3 runs to 17 residues. The trim removed 4 bases at V and 4 bases at J, leaving 7 bases unmatched. Germline CDR1 and CDR2: SGDLS and YYNGEE. CDR3 in amino acids: CASSSGGLAGEYNEQFF. The CDR3, as DNA: TGTGCCAGCAGCTCAGGGGGACTAGCGGGAGAATACAATGAGCAGTTCTTC.

Written as DNA, the CDR3 is TGTGCCAGCAGCATAGGGGGACACCTTTACGAGCAGTACTTC. Encoded protein: CASSIGGHLYEQYF. This sequence joins TRBV2 and TRBJ2-7; maybe TRBD1 (6 bases). CDR1 and CDR2 (germline): SNHLY, FYNNEI. The CDR3 is 14 amino acids. Trimming shortened V by 6 bases and J by 4 bases, and 16 bases separated the two germline ends.

This clone showed up just a few times. The chain couples TRBV9 to TRBJ2-3, with D maybe TRBD2 (6 bases). Trimming shortened V by 0 bases and J by 4 bases, and 12 bases separated the two germline ends. This CDR3 spans 15 amino acids. Germline loops: CDR1 SGDLS, CDR2 YYNGEE. The CDR3 DNA follows: TGTGCCAGCAGCGTAGGACTAGTTCTGTCAGATACGCAGTATTTT. It specifies CASSVGLVLSDTQYF. The complete variable domain, with remaining parts taken from reference TRBV9 and TRBJ2-3, reads DSGVTQTPKHLITATGQRVTLRCSPRSGDLSVYWYQQSLDQGLQFLIQYYNGEERAKGNILERFSAQQFPDLHSELNLSSLELGDSALYFCASSVGLVLSDTQYFGPGTRLTVL.

V is TRBV7-9 and J is TRBJ2-2, with TRBD1 as a possible D gene (6 bases). Per the germline V gene, CDR1 is SEHNR and CDR2 is FQNEAQ (reference sequence). CDR3 length: 16 residues. V shed 5 bases and J shed 0 bases, with 13 bases lying between them. The CDR3 sequence: CASSLGWTANTGELFF. Written as DNA, the CDR3 is TGTGCCAGCAGCCTGGGTTGGACAGCGAACACCGGGGAGCTGTTTTTT.

The chain employs TRBV19 and TRBJ2-3; tentative D call: TRBD1 (5 bases). V lost 5 bases to trimming and J lost 5 bases, with 11 bases between them. Germline assignment: CDR1 LNHDA and CDR2 SQIVND (reference sequence). The CDR3 runs to 13 residues. CDR3 sequence reads: CASSPGQRDTQYF. The CDR3 bases are TGTGCCAGTAGTCCAGGACAACGAGATACGCAGTATTTT.

The CDR3 DNA reads as TGTGCCAGCAGTGAATTCAGGGGGACAGGGGAAGCTTTCTTT. The encoded protein is CASSEFRGTGEAFF. The rearrangement links TRBV2 to TRBJ1-1, with TRBD1 matching over 9 bases. V dropped 2 bases and J dropped 8; count of bases not matched to a gene: 6. The CDR3 covers 14 residues. The germline gives CDR1 SNHLY, CDR2 FYNNEI.

This chain connects TRBV7-2 to TRBJ2-1; 12 nucleotides line up with TRBD1. The trim removed 3 bases at V and 7 bases at J, leaving 7 bases unmatched. Germline values: CDR1 SGHTA, CDR2 FQGNSA. The CDR3 sequence is 16 residues long. CDR3 in amino acids: CASSFYGTGGGNEQFF. The CDR3 DNA sequence: TGTGCCAGCAGCTTCTACGGGACAGGGGGCGGAAATGAGCAGTTCTTC. The full variable domain, with the rest looked up from reference TRBV7-2 and TRBJ2-1, is GAGVSQSPSNKVTEKGKDVELRCDPISGHTALYWYRQSLGQGLEFLIYFQGNSAPDKSGLPSDRFSAERTGGSVSTLTIQRTQQEDSAVYLCASSFYGTGGGNEQFFGPGTRLTVL.

The rearrangement links TRBV6-1 to TRBJ2-3; no clear D. Trimming stripped 6 bases from V and 5 bases from J, with 12 bases between. CDR1 and CDR2 (germline): MNHNS, SASEGT. There are 13 residues in the CDR3. CDR3 sequence: CASSGARRDTQYF. Written as DNA, the CDR3 is TGTGCCAGCAGCGGAGCCCGGAGAGATACGCAGTATTTT.

This chain links TRBV30 with TRBJ1-2; 8 nucleotides line up with TRBD1. This CDR3 contains 16 residues. With V trimmed by 5 bases and J by 7 bases, 18 bases remained unmatched. CDR1 GTSNPN and CDR2 SVGIG come from the germline V gene (reference sequence). The CDR3, as DNA: TGTGCCTGGTACGCCGGGACAGGAACCGAAAGGGGTGGCTACACCTTC. It encodes CAWYAGTGTERGGYTF.

This chain links TRBV7-8 with TRBJ1-1, with 10 bases identical to TRBD1. This CDR3 comprises 14 residues. V trimming: 4 bases; J trimming: 10 bases; junction bases outside the gene matches: 9. Germline V lookup: CDR1 SGHVS, CDR2 FQNEAQ. In DNA form, the CDR3 reads TGTGCCAGCAGCTCGACAGGGGGCCGGAACGGAGCTTTCTTT. It codes for CASSSTGGRNGAFF.

The chain couples TRBV11-2 to TRBJ2-7; tentative D call: TRBD1 (6 bases). CDR1 and CDR2 from the germline V gene are SGHAT and FQNNGV. The CDR3 is made up of 15 amino acids. Trimming removed 5 bases from V and 6 bases from J, with 20 bases in between. CDR3 nucleotides: TGTGCCAGCAGCCTAACCGGGACAACCACGTCCGAGCAGTACTTC. Protein product: CASSLTGTTTSEQYF.

V is TRBV19 and J is TRBJ1-6; TRBD1 agrees at 9 bases. The CDR3 runs 14 residues. Trimming removed 8 bases from V and 7 bases from J; junction bases left unmatched: 6. CDR1 and CDR2 from the germline V gene are LNHDA and SQIVND (reference sequence). CDR3 region: CASAGGTGNSPLHF. The CDR3 DNA reads TGTGCCAGTGCAGGGGGGACAGGGAATTCACCCCTCCACTTT.

This clone was recorded a few times. This chain joins TRBV6-5 and TRBJ2-7, with a tentative D call TRBD1 (5 bases). Germline CDR1 and CDR2: MNHEY and SVGAGI. Deletions cut 11 bases from V and 1 base from J, with 15 bases between. The CDR3 consists of 13 residues. This CDR3 reads CAVLNQGSYEQYF. The DNA of the CDR3 is TGTGCCGTACTTAACCAGGGATCCTACGAGCAGTACTTC.

The rearrangement joins TRBV30 to TRBJ1-5; 8 bases agree with TRBD1. The CDR3 runs 14 residues. The germline V gene has CDR1 GTSNPN and CDR2 SVGIG (reference sequence). J lost 2 bases, V lost 3 bases, and 3 bases had no gene match. The CDR3 DNA sequence: TGTGCCTGGAGCAAGGGACAGGGCAATCAGCCCCAGCATTTT. Translated, it gives CAWSKGQGNQPQHF.

This chain uses TRBV19 with TRBJ1-2, with 8 bases that match TRBD1. V shed 7 bases, J shed 4 bases, and the junction held 8 bases outside the gene matches. CDR1 is LNHDA, CDR2 SQIVND, per germline (reference sequence). The CDR3 is 14 residues long. CDR3 loop: CASTPGQGGYGYTF. The CDR3 DNA reads TGTGCCAGTACCCCCGGACAGGGTGGCTATGGCTACACCTTC.

This chain joins TRBV7-2 and TRBJ1-1; D unresolved. CDR1 SGHTA and CDR2 FQGNSA come from the germline V gene. The ends were cut back, 3 bases at V and 0 bases at J, with 11 bases in the middle. This CDR3 region has 15 residues. The CDR3 DNA reads TGTGCCAGCAGCTTTCTGCACACCTTGAACACTGAAGCTTTCTTT. This gives the protein CASSFLHTLNTEAFF.

The chain has TRBV6-1 and TRBJ1-2; tentatively, D is TRBD1 (5 bases). This CDR3 has 15 amino acids. From germline, CDR1 is MNHNS and CDR2 SASEGT. Trimming shortened V by 1 base and J by 4 bases, and 13 bases separated the two germline ends. CDR3 coding DNA: TGTGCCAGCAGTGAAGGACCCGGAGACAGCTATGGCTACACCTTC. This codes for CASSEGPGDSYGYTF.

This chain uses TRBV6-1 with TRBJ2-3; 10 bases agree with TRBD2. V lost 2 bases, J lost 0 bases, and 11 bases stayed unmatched. Germline CDR1 and CDR2: MNHNS and SASEGT. The CDR3 is 19 residues long. CDR3 nucleotides: TGTGCCAGCAGTGAATATCAGCTAGCGGGGGCCCCTAGCACAGATACGCAGTATTTT. This translates into CASSEYQLAGAPSTDTQYF.